Listed here is a single T cell receptor (beta chain). What it recognizes is unknown. These data originate in a study of cytomegalovirus exposure and HLA in healthy donors. The overall study: Assignment to the Caucasian-associated ancestry cluster applied to less than 85% of the 350 to 500 genotyped donors. Study-wide results and caveats: Rare sequences made up most TCRs, while some public TCRs were found in many donors. Sequencing likely caused a cluster of highly shared sequence variants.

The primer mix had 60 Vbeta and 13 Jbeta primers. The method was immunoSEQ multiplex PCR; TCRdb's version includes in-frame clones alone and lacks a portion of them. Of about 70,000 clones listed, 78% were seen once; the top ten hold 3%. The CDR3 contains 14 residues. V was shortened by 4 bases and J by 2 bases, with 11 bases between the two germline ends. CDR1 is SGHTA, CDR2 FQGNSA, per germline. The gene calls are TRBV7-2 and TRBJ1-1; tentative D call: TRBD1 (5 bases). The TCR comes from a girl under 18 in good health and CMV-seropositive. The specimen sequenced was PBMCs. The CDR3 loop reads CASSSGTDNTEAFF. CDR3 nucleotides: TGTGCCAGCAGCTCCGGGACTGATAACACTGAAGCTTTCTTT.